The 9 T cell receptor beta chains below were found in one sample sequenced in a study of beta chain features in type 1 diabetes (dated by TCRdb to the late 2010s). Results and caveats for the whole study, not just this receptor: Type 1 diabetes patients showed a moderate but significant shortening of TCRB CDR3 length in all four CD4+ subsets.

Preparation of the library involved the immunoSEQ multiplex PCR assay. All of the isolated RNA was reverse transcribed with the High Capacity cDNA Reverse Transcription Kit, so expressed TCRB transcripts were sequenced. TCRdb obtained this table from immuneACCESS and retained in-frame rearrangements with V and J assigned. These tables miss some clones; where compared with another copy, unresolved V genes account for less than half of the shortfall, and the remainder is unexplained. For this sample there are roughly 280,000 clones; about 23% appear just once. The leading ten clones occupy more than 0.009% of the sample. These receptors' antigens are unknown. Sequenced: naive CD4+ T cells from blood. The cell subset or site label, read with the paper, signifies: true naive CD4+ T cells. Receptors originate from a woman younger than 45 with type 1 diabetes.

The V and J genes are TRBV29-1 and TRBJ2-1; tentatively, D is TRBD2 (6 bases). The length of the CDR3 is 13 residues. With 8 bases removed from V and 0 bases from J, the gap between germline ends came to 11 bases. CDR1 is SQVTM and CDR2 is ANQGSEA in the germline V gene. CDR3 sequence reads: CSSSGHSYNEQFF. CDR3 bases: TGCAGCTCGAGCGGGCACTCCTACAATGAGCAGTTCTTC.

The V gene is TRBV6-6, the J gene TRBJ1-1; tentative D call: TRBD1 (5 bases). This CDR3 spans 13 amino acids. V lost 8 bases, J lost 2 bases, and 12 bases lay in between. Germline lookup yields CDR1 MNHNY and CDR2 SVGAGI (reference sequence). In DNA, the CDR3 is TGTGCCAGCCAAACCCAGGGAAACACTGAAGCTTTCTTT. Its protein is CASQTQGNTEAFF.

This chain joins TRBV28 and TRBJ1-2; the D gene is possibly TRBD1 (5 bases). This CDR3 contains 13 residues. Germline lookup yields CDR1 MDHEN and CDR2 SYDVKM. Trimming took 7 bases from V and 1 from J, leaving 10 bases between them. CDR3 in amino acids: CASTDRINYGYTF. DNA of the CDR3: TGTGCCAGCACCGACAGAATTAACTATGGCTACACCTTC.

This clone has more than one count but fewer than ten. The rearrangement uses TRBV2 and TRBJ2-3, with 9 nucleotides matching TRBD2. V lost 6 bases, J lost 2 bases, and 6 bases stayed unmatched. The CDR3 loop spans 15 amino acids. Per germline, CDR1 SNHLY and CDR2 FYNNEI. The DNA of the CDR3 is TGTGCCAGCAGCGGCCTAGCGGGACCCACAGATACGCAGTATTTT. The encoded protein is CASSGLAGPTDTQYF. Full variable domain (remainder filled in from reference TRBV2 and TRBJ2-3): EPEVTQTPSHQVTQMGQEVILRCVPISNHLYFYWYRQILGQKVEFLVSFYNNEISEKSEIFDDQFSVERPDGSNFTLKIRSTKLEDSAMYFCASSGLAGPTDTQYFGPGTRLTVL.

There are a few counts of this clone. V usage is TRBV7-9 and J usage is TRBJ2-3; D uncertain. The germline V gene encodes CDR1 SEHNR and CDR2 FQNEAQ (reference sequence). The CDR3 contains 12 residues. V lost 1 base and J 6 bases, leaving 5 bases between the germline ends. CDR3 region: CASSLGRDTQYF. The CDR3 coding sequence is TGTGCCAGCAGCTTAGGGCGGGATACGCAGTATTTT.

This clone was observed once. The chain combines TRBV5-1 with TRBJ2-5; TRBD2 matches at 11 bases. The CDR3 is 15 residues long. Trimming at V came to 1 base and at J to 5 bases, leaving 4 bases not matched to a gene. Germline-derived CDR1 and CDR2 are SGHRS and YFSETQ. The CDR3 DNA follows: TGCGCCAGCAGCTTGAAACTAGCGGGAGTTGAGACCCAGTACTTC. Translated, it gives CASSLKLAGVETQYF.

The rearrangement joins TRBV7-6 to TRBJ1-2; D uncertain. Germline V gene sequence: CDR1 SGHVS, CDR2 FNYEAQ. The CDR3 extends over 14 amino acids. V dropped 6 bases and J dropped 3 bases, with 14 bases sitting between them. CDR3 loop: CASSQIGSDYGYTF. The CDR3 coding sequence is TGTGCCAGCAGTCAAATTGGGAGCGACTATGGCTACACCTTC.

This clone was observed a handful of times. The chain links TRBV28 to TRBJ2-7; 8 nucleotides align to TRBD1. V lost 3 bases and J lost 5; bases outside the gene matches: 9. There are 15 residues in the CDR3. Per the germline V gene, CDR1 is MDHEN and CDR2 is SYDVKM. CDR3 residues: CASSLSGQGRHEQYF. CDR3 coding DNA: TGTGCCAGCAGTTTGTCAGGACAGGGAAGGCACGAGCAGTACTTC.

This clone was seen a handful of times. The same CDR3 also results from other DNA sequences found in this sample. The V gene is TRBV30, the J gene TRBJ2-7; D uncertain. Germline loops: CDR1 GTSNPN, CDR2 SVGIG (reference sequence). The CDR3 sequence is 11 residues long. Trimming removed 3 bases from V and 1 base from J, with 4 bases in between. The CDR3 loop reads CAWSLSYEQYF. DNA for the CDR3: TGTGCCTGGAGCCTATCCTACGAGCAGTACTTC.